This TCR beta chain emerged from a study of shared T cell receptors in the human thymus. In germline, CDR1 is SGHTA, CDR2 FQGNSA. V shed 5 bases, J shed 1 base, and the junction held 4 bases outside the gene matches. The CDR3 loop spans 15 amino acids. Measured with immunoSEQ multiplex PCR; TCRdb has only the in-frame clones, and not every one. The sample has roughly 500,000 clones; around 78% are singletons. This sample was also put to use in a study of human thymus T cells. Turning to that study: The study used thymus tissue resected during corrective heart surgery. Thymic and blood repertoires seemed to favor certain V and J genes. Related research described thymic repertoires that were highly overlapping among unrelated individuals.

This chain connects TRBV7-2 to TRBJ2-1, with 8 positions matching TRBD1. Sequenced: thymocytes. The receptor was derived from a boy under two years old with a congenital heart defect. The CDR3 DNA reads TGTGCCAGCAGCCCCCGACAGGGGTCCTACAATGAGCAGTTCTTC. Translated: CASSPRQGSYNEQFF.